The sequence of this T cell receptor (beta chain) was determined in a study of shared clonotypes between healthy human individuals. Findings and caveats of the study: Generally, naive subsets (rather than memory subsets) showed larger estimated richness. Several donors held about 5% of naive CD4 clonotypes in common. Clonotypes shared by all four sorted-subset donors had higher generation probabilities than non-shared clonotypes.

V was trimmed by 2 bases and J by 3 bases, leaving 20 bases between them. Germline lookup yields CDR1 LGHNA and CDR2 YNFKEQ. The CDR3 is made up of 18 amino acids. Data came from immunoSEQ multiplex PCR; TCRdb stores just in-frame clones and leaves some out. The sample yields 400,000 to 600,000 clones, around 95% seen once. Concerning this clone: Its target is not known.

The clonotype was recovered from a woman aged 30 to 39 in good health. Sample: naive CD4+ T cells sorted from blood. Regarding subset: CD45RA+ positively selected. This chain joins TRBV4-2 and TRBJ2-1; D gene ambiguous. The CDR3 nucleotides read TGTGCCAGCAGCCAACTAGGAGTAAGGCCTTTGGGCTACAATGAGCAGTTCTTC. It translates to CASSQLGVRPLGYNEQFF.